These 6 T cell receptor beta chains originate from one sample sequenced in a study of Tregs in tolerant kidney transplant recipients. Repertoires were generated with immunoSEQ multiplex PCR, while TCRdb's copy carries only in-frame clones and drops some. Of tens of thousands of clones listed, more than 85% are singletons. The nonmyeloablative bone marrow transplants came from related graft donors, with transient mixed chimerism. This sample comprised CD4+ T cells from blood (PBMCs), obtained 24 months after the transplant. The receptors were gathered from a human patient who received a combined kidney and bone marrow transplant. The T cells may come from the graft donor.

The V gene is TRBV5-1, the J gene TRBJ2-7; 8 nucleotides match TRBD2. Germline trimming cut 3 bases from V and 4 bases from J; bases unmatched to any gene: 12. Germline V gene lookup returns CDR1 SGHRS and CDR2 YFSETQ. The CDR3 totals 16 residues. CDR3 region: CASSSRLAQMGYEQYF. In DNA form, the CDR3 reads TGCGCCAGCAGCTCCCGACTAGCGCAGATGGGTTACGAGCAGTACTTC.

The gene calls are TRBV7-9 and TRBJ2-7; D might be TRBD2 (6 bases). The CDR3 is 15 residues long. Germline loops: CDR1 SEHNR, CDR2 FQNEAQ (reference sequence). V lost 5 bases and J 0 bases, leaving 14 bases between the germline ends. In DNA form, the CDR3 reads TGTGCCAGCAGCGTCGCTAGCGAGGGCTCCTACGAGCAGTACTTC. As protein: CASSVASEGSYEQYF.

The chain employs TRBV4-3 and TRBJ2-7, with TRBD2 identical over 8 bases. Looked up from germline, CDR1 is LGHNA and CDR2 is YSLEER. J was trimmed by 6 bases and V by 3 bases; bases with no gene match: 4. CDR3 length: 13 residues. CDR3: CASSQGLVREQYF. CDR3 in DNA: TGCGCCAGCAGCCAGGGACTAGTCCGCGAGCAGTACTTC.

V is TRBV5-1 and J is TRBJ2-7, with 9 bases aligning to TRBD1. Per germline, CDR1 SGHRS and CDR2 YFSETQ. There are 16 residues in the CDR3. Trimming cost V 7 bases and J 5 bases; bases outside gene matches: 16. The chain's CDR3 is CASGPPGQGGWNEQYF. The CDR3 coding sequence is TGCGCCAGCGGGCCCCCGGGACAGGGAGGATGGAACGAGCAGTACTTC.

CDR3: CASSQGTGLSYTF. The CDR3 DNA reads as TGTGCCAGCAGCCAGGGCACAGGGCTCAGCTACACCTTC. J is TRBJ1-2 and V is TRBV11-3; possible D gene TRBD1, 6 bases. The V gene's germline CDR1 is SGHNT and CDR2 YENEEA. The germline V and J ends were trimmed by 5 bases and 9 bases, with 16 bases remaining between them. The CDR3 has 13 residues. Variable domain in full (rest from reference TRBV11-3 and TRBJ1-2): EAGVVQSPRYKIIEKKQPVAFWCNPISGHNTLYWYLQNLGQGPELLIRYENEEAVDDSQLPKDRFSAERLKGVDSTLKIQPAELGDSAVYLCASSQGTGLSYTFGSGTRLTVV.

This clone showed up just once. Germline is not matched at one junction end, which may reflect a read error. The same CDR3 can be traced to other DNA sequences in this sample. The rearrangement joins TRBV7-6 to TRBJ1-6; the D gene is possibly TRBD1 (6 bases). Germline V CDR1 and CDR2: SGHVS, FNYEAQ. CDR3 length: 15 amino acids. As DNA, the CDR3 is TGTGCCAGCAGTTTAGGACAGCCTAATAATTCCCCCCTCCACTTT. Its protein product is CASSLGQPNNSPLHF.